The rows below give T cell receptor beta chains drawn from one sample of a study of cytomegalovirus exposure and HLA in healthy donors. Some clones are missing from TCRdb's copy, which holds only in-frame ones; the method was immunoSEQ multiplex PCR. The repertoire has about 120,000 clones, roughly 80% of them found once; the top ten carry approximately 1.5%. The sample comprised PBMCs. The origin of the receptors is a woman between 18 and 29 years old in good health and CMV-seronegative. CDR3s leave out the opening cysteine and the closing phenylalanine or tryptophan. D genes are given only for firm matches.

d_call j_call v_call cdr3_aa
TRBD2 TRBJ2-1 TRBV27 ASRTSGSLSNEQF
TRBD2 TRBJ2-3 TRBV9 ASSPIWGTSGALDTQY
TRBD1 TRBJ1-2 TRBV5-1 ASNLGQGVNYGYT
- TRBJ2-5 TRBV4-2 ASSRSRPGLEETQY
- TRBJ1-4 TRBV5-1 ASSVSGEGVAKLF
- TRBJ1-1 TRBV4-2 ASSQERSIVAEAF
- TRBJ2-3 TRBV19 ASSIGGVGSDTQY
- TRBJ1-4 TRBV29-1 SVDGGRGLKKLF
- TRBJ2-3 TRBV5-6 ASSFVTGRGSDTQY
TRBD2 TRBJ2-1 TRBV10-1 ASSPGTSGRGWNEQF
TRBD1 TRBJ2-7 TRBV5-5 ASSFGTGGYEQY
TRBD2 TRBJ2-1 TRBV7-8 ASSLNGREGRGVDEQF
- TRBJ2-2 TRBV4-2 ASSQSIGGYGELF
- TRBJ2-3 TRBV6-1 ASIVGALGDTQY
- TRBJ1-3 TRBV18 ASSPGPLSSGNTIY
TRBD1 TRBJ2-7 TRBV7-2 ASSYRQGSYEQY
- TRBJ1-1 TRBV5-6 ASSPQGWVNTEAF
TRBD1 TRBJ2-7 TRBV5-8 ASNRKTGREQY
TRBD1 TRBJ1-2 TRBV19 ASSPGQGLWSYT
TRBD2 TRBJ2-3 TRBV7-8 ASSFQGGTDTQY
TRBD1 TRBJ2-2 TRBV9 ASSVEGTGGPHTGELF
- TRBJ1-3 TRBV29-1 SVAVSAGQLFGNTIY
- TRBJ2-1 TRBV18 ASSPQADSTYNEQF
- TRBJ1-1 TRBV30 AWSVKGGTEAF
TRBD2 TRBJ2-1 TRBV19 ASRSGLIDEQF
TRBD2 TRBJ2-2 TRBV7-6 ASSPPGLAGGPRGELF